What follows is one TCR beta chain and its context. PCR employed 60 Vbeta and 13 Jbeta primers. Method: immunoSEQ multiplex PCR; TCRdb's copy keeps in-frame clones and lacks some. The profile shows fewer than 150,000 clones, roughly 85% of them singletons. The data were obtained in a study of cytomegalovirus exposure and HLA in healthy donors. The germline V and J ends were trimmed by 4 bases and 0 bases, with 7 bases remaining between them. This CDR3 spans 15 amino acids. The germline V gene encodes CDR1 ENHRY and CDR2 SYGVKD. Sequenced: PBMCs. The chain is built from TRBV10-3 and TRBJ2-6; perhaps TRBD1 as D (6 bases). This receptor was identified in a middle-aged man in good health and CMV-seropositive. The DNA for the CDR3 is TGTGCCATCAGTGGGACAGACTCTGGGGCCAACGTCCTGACTTTC. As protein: CAISGTDSGANVLTF.